This T cell receptor (beta chain) was identified during a study of neoadjuvant nivolumab and ipilimumab in lung cancer. Trimming took 4 bases from V and 4 from J; bases not matched to a gene: 12. This CDR3 spans 17 amino acids. The germline CDR1 and CDR2 sequences are SGHDT and YYEEEE. Libraries were prepared by immunoSEQ multiplex PCR; TCRdb keeps only in-frame clonotypes and omits some of them. In the table there are 44,000 or so clones, roughly 91% of which are singletons. As to this clone: Its target is unknown.

Study-wide findings and caveats: Only a single major-pathologic-response sample was available for clonality analysis.

V and J are TRBV5-6 and TRBJ1-1; TRBD1 matches 11 bases. The sequence came from an adult with non-small cell lung cancer. Some clones in this sample may be carry-over from other donors' samples. The source material was blood, sampled before neoadjuvant nivolumab, alone or with ipilimumab. The CDR3 nucleotides are TGTGCCAGCAGCCAATTCGGGACAGGGGGGTCGGGCACTGAAGCTTTCTTT. Residues: CASSQFGTGGSGTEAFF.